Described below is a single T cell receptor beta chain sequence and its context. What it binds is not known. The germline gene is not matched at one end of the junction; a read error may be the cause. From unsorted bulk tissue weighing roughly 17-31 mg, DNA and RNA were co-extracted. Per germline, CDR1 LNHDA and CDR2 SQIVND (reference sequence). The CDR3 sequence is 17 residues long. The data were taken from a study of tumor-infiltrating lymphocytes in primary liver carcinoma. For the study at large: Each of the samples returned roughly 3.5 to 8 million productive TCRbeta reads (a yield similar across tissue types). Study results and caveats: Representation across all five tumor regions was limited to only about 7-24% of top clones.

Reverse transcription of about 500 ng total RNA with a constant-region primer produced TCR beta cDNA. Libraries covering TCR beta were generated through three nested multiplex PCR rounds (using a slightly modified ARM-PCR). The two initial PCR rounds, about 9 cycles each, used TRBV1-TRBV30 forward and C-beta reverse primers. TCRdb reprocessed the multiplex PCR reads via MiXCR and lists one record per CDR3 protein. This sample has about 99,000 distinct CDR3 sequences, with about three quarters found just once. This TCR came from a woman aged 55-75 years with primary liver carcinoma and hepatitis B virus infection. The sample was liver tumor tissue from sampling region 5. Noted subset: tumor region T5, tumor centre. The rearrangement links TRBV19 to TRBJ2-1, with D possibly matching TRBD2 (5 bases). Here the CDR3 DNA reads TGTGCCAATAGTGTTCGACAAATGGCTAGCTGGTACAATGAGCAGTTCTTC. Translation: CANSVRQMASWYNEQFF.